The entry below describes one T cell receptor beta chain. Other nucleotide sequences from this sample produce the same CDR3. In the original processing: Nucleated cell number was recorded as an estimate derived from reference gene primer amplification. The method was immunoSEQ multiplex PCR; TCRdb's version includes in-frame clones alone and lacks a portion of them. V and J calls and clone size follow that table, whereas D and trimming were derived from the DNA. The sample includes about 90,000 clones, about 90% of them seen just once. This sample was taken from a study of blood T cell repertoires in COVID-19. Study-wide context: In each case, the material was cDNA or gDNA derived from T cells, B-cell-depleted T cells, or PBMCs.

The V and J ends lost 4 bases and 7 bases, in that order; junction bases with no gene match: 3. Germline lookup yields CDR1 SGHTA and CDR2 FQGNSA. The length of the CDR3 is 15 residues. This chain joins TRBV7-2 and TRBJ2-1; TRBD2 aligns across 14 bases. This receptor was taken from a human donor with active COVID-19. The donor label of this sample is uncertain. What was sequenced was peripheral blood. The CDR3 protein is CASSSGTSGGNEQFF. The DNA for the CDR3 is TGTGCCAGCAGCTCCGGGACTAGCGGGGGAAATGAGCAGTTCTTC.